Listed here are 25 T cell receptor beta chains from one sample, sequenced in a study of CD8 T cells in ankylosing spondylitis. In TCRdb, the 5' RACE reads were re-called with MiXCR into one record per CDR3 protein. This repertoire shows some 95,000 distinct CDR3 sequences, 8.8% found once; its top ten account for 5.1%. Sequencing input: blood, either unsorted or a sorted T cell fraction (not recorded which). These receptors all stem from a male donor with ankylosing spondylitis or in good health (not recorded which).

This clonotype was seen many times. The chain couples TRBV5-1 to TRBJ2-5; the D is unclear. Trimming removed 3 bases from V and 1 base from J, with 10 bases in between. Germline V gene data show CDR1 as SGHRS and CDR2 as YFSETQ. The CDR3 has 14 amino acids. CDR3 nucleotides: TGCGCCAGCAGCTATGAGATACCCCAAGAGACCCAGTACTTC. Amino acids: CASSYEIPQETQYF. The complete variable domain, with remaining parts taken from reference TRBV5-1 and TRBJ2-5, reads KAGVTQTPRYLIKTRGQQVTLSCSPISGHRSVSWYQQTPGQGLQFLFEYFSETQRNKGNFPGRFSGRQFSNSRSEMNVSTLELGDSALYLCASSYEIPQETQYFGPGTRLLVL.

This clonotype was seen only once. Since a much larger clone is just one base distant, this may be a read error. This chain's CDR3 is CASTPRVGYSYDYTF. The CDR3 coding sequence is TGTGCCAGCACCCCTCGGGTCGGATATAGCTATGACTACACCTTC. The chain joins TRBV12-3 or TRBV12-4 to TRBJ1-2; D not resolved. The length of the CDR3 is 15 residues.

This clonotype occurred many times. CDR3: CASSLGGQGQTHGYTF. The CDR3 DNA reads as TGCGCCAGCAGCTTGGGTGGCCAGGGCCAAACCCATGGCTACACCTTC. The chain joins TRBV5-1 to TRBJ1-2, with a weak D call TRBD1 (5 bases). The V end was cut by 0 bases, the J end by 6 bases, with 18 bases between. The CDR3 totals 16 residues. CDR1 is SGHRS, CDR2 YFSETQ, per germline.

As to this clonotype: Sequence at one end of the junction differs from germline and may be a read error. The rearrangement uses TRBV5-1 and TRBJ1-5; D is uncertain. The CDR3 has 13 residues. Germline CDR1 SGHRS, CDR2 YFSETQ. In DNA, the CDR3 is TGCGCCAGCAGTCTTAACCCAGATCAGCTCCAGCATTTT. The encoded protein is CASSLNPDQLQHF.

This clonotype has a count of ten or more. V gene TRBV5-4 combines with J gene TRBJ2-1; D is undetermined. The CDR3 has 12 amino acids. V dropped 1 base and J dropped 9 bases, with 8 bases sitting between them. Germline V gene data show CDR1 as SGHNT and CDR2 as YYREEE (reference sequence). CDR3 nucleotides: TGTGCCAGCAGCTTGCAGCCGGGTGAGCAGTTCTTC. Translating gives CASSLQPGEQFF.

At least ten counts were recorded for this clonotype. CDR3 in DNA: TGTGCCAGCAGCATCGACAGTTACAATGAGCAGTTCTTC. It is translated as CASSIDSYNEQFF. V usage is TRBV5-6 and J usage is TRBJ2-1; TRBD1 is a possible D gene (5 bases). This CDR3 has 13 amino acids. Germline values: CDR1 SGHDT, CDR2 YYEEEE. Trimming left V 4 bases short and J 4 bases short, with 9 bases between.

This clonotype was detected ten times or more. The chain has TRBV12-3 or TRBV12-4 and TRBJ2-1, with D possibly TRBD1 on 6 matching bases. Between the trimmed V and J ends, which lost 3 bases and 15 bases, there was a span of 12 bases. The CDR3 has 11 amino acids. For the CDR3, the DNA is TGTGCCAGCAGTTTCTTGGGGGCTCTGTTCTTC. Its protein is CASSFLGALFF.

At least ten counts were recorded for this clonotype. The genes are TRBV7-3 and TRBJ2-3, with TRBD2 identical over 12 bases. The germline V gene encodes CDR1 SGHTA and CDR2 FQGTGA. V gave up 5 bases and J gave up 0 bases; unmatched junction bases: 9. This CDR3 contains 18 residues. The CDR3 protein is CASSPTSGSPTSTDTQYF. CDR3 coding DNA: TGTGCCAGCAGCCCGACTAGCGGGAGCCCGACTAGCACAGATACGCAGTATTTT.

This clonotype was recorded many times. V usage is TRBV9 and J usage is TRBJ2-1, with D perhaps given as TRBD1 or TRBD2 (5 bases each). This CDR3 contains 16 residues. V lost 4 bases to trimming and J lost 4 bases, with 18 bases between them. The germline V gene has CDR1 SGDLS and CDR2 YYNGEE. The DNA of the CDR3 is TGTGCCAGCAGCCCAATATTGGTTGGGGGTTACAATGAGCAGTTCTTC. It encodes CASSPILVGGYNEQFF.

This clonotype was seen more than once but under ten times. The rearrangement links TRBV7-9 to TRBJ1-4, with D tentatively TRBD1 (5 bases). The V end was cut by 1 base, the J end by 8 bases, with 8 bases between. Germline CDR1 and CDR2: SEHNR and FQNEAQ (reference sequence). The CDR3 consists of 13 residues. CDR3 DNA: TGTGCCAGCAGCTTAGGTGACAGCGAAAAACTGTTTTTT. Residues: CASSLGDSEKLFF.

This chain uses TRBV5-1 with TRBJ2-7, with 14 positions matching TRBD2. The germline V gene has CDR1 SGHRS and CDR2 YFSETQ. V lost 7 bases, J lost 0 bases, and 9 bases stayed unmatched. The CDR3 contains 17 residues. The CDR3 bases are TGCGCCAGCCAAGGGACTAGCGGGGGCCCCAGCTCCTACGAGCAGTACTTC. Translating it yields CASQGTSGGPSSYEQYF.

Many counts were recorded for this clonotype. The chain uses TRBV2 and TRBJ2-1, with 7 bases that match TRBD2. Germline CDR1 SNHLY, CDR2 FYNNEI. This CDR3 comprises 15 residues. The V gene end was trimmed by 6 bases and the J gene end by 8 bases; junction bases not matched to a gene: 13. The CDR3 DNA follows: TGTGCCAGCAGCATGCGAGCGGGAATAGTCTATGAGCAGTTCTTC. Residues: CASSMRAGIVYEQFF.

Many counts were recorded for this clonotype. The chain couples TRBV24-1 to TRBJ2-1, with D hard to call. Trimming removed 5 bases at V and 0 bases at J, with 16 bases between. The CDR3 runs to 17 residues. Germline V gene lookup returns CDR1 KGHDR and CDR2 SFDVKD. The CDR3 region has the DNA TGTGCCACCAGTGGTGGAACGGGCGGTAACTCCTACAATGAGCAGTTCTTC. This codes for CATSGGTGGNSYNEQFF.

This clonotype showed up many times. The V gene is TRBV28, the J gene TRBJ2-3, with D tentatively TRBD2 (6 bases). CDR3 length: 17 residues. V shed 5 bases and J shed 2 bases, with 20 bases lying between them. Germline CDR1 MDHEN, CDR2 SYDVKM. CDR3 coding DNA: TGTGCCAGCAGTCTCTCGACTCCCGGGGGATACACAGATACGCAGTATTTT. It translates to CASSLSTPGGYTDTQYF.

V gene TRBV7-9 combines with J gene TRBJ2-2; D is unclear. The CDR3 loop spans 14 amino acids. CDR1 SEHNR and CDR2 FQNEAQ come from the germline V gene (reference sequence). V gave up 5 bases and J gave up 5 bases, with 12 bases separating them. The CDR3 sequence: CASSPTKQTGELFF. The CDR3, as DNA: TGTGCCAGCAGCCCCACAAAGCAGACCGGGGAGCTGTTTTTT.

The rearrangement uses TRBV5-1 and TRBJ1-1, with D perhaps matching TRBD1 (6 bases). The CDR3 length is 15 residues. Trimming cost V 3 bases and J 1 base, with 13 bases left between them. The germline V gene encodes CDR1 SGHRS and CDR2 YFSETQ. The CDR3, as DNA: TGCGCCAGCAGCTCGCCGGGACACGGGAACACTGAAGCTTTCTTT. This codes for CASSSPGHGNTEAFF.

This clonotype was observed many times. V gene TRBV6-1 combines with J gene TRBJ2-1; 7 bases are shared with TRBD2. The germline V gene has CDR1 MNHNS and CDR2 SASEGT. The length of the CDR3 is 16 residues. V was clipped by 3 bases and J by 5 bases; unmatched bases: 10. CDR3 in amino acids: CASSEWASGTDNEQFF. The CDR3 DNA follows: TGTGCCAGCAGTGAGTGGGCGAGCGGGACGGACAATGAGCAGTTCTTC.

In this sample, this clonotype turned up a few times. The V and J genes are TRBV7-2 and TRBJ2-1; a weak D match, TRBD2 (7 bases). V lost 4 bases and J 2 bases, leaving 18 bases between the germline ends. The germline CDR1 and CDR2 sequences are SGHTA and FQGNSA. CDR3 length: 17 amino acids. The CDR3 sequence is CASSSQGGGPPYNEQFF. For the CDR3, the DNA is TGTGCCAGCAGCTCCCAGGGAGGGGGGCCCCCCTACAATGAGCAGTTCTTC.

This clonotype was recorded at least ten times. The chain combines TRBV7-6 with TRBJ2-7; 7 nucleotides align to TRBD1. V shed 1 base, J shed 2 bases, and the junction held 5 bases outside the gene matches. The CDR3 is 15 amino acids. CDR1 and CDR2 from the germline V gene are SGHVS and FNYEAQ. CDR3 sequence reads: CASSLEGASAYEQYF. CDR3 bases: TGTGCCAGCAGCTTAGAGGGGGCCTCAGCCTACGAGCAGTACTTC. Looking up the rest from reference TRBV7-6 and TRBJ2-7 gives the full variable domain: GAGVSQSPRYKVTKRGQDVALRCDPISGHVSLYWYRQALGQGPEFLTYFNYEAQQDKSGLPNDRFSAERPEGSISTLTIQRTEQRDSAMYRCASSLEGASAYEQYFGPGTRLTVT.

This clonotype came up many times. The J gene is TRBJ2-7, the V gene TRBV7-9; D is unclear. Per the germline V gene, CDR1 is SEHNR and CDR2 is FQNEAQ (reference sequence). Trimming pared 2 bases from V and 2 bases from J, leaving 4 bases between. The CDR3 length is 12 residues. The CDR3 DNA is TGTGCCAGCAGCTTAAGCGCCTACGAGCAGTACTTC. Encoded protein: CASSLSAYEQYF. Complete variable domain (other parts from reference TRBV7-9 and TRBJ2-7): DTGVSQNPRHKITKRGQNVTFRCDPISEHNRLYWYRQTLGQGPEFLTYFQNEAQLEKSRLLSDRFSAERPKGSFSTLEIQRTEQGDSAMYLCASSLSAYEQYFGPGTRLTVT.

This clonotype has a count of ten or more. This chain joins TRBV20-1 and TRBJ1-5; weak D call: TRBD1 (5 bases). CDR1 is DFQATT, CDR2 SNEGSKA, per germline (reference sequence). With 2 bases removed from V and 2 bases from J, the gap between germline ends came to 7 bases. CDR3 size: 13 residues. CDR3 residues: CSARQGGNQPQHF. CDR3 in DNA: TGCAGTGCTAGACAGGGAGGCAATCAGCCCCAGCATTTT.

This clonotype has ten or more counts. The CDR3 DNA reads as TGTGCCAGCAGTTTAACCTCTGGAAACACCATATATTTT. It translates to CASSLTSGNTIYF. The chain links TRBV12-3 or TRBV12-4 to TRBJ1-3; D ambiguous. Trimming removed 2 bases from V and 0 bases from J, with 2 bases in between. The CDR3 loop spans 13 amino acids.

This clonotype was seen many times. The CDR3 bases are TGTGCCAGCAGCTTAGTTGACTCCTACAATGAGCAGTTCTTC. Protein sequence: CASSLVDSYNEQFF. The V and J genes are TRBV11-2 and TRBJ2-1; D unclear. V was clipped by 1 base and J by 0 bases, with 4 bases between them. Germline-derived CDR1 and CDR2 are SGHAT and FQNNGV. This CDR3 has 14 amino acids.

This chain joins TRBV5-6 and TRBJ2-7; D possibly uses TRBD1 or TRBD2 (5 bases each). Per the germline V gene, CDR1 is SGHDT and CDR2 is YYEEEE. The V gene lost 4 bases and the J gene lost 0 bases, with 11 bases spanning the gap. This CDR3 is built from 14 residues. The DNA for the CDR3 is TGTGCCAGCAGCGGGGGAACAGACTCCTACGAGCAGTACTTC. Protein sequence: CASSGGTDSYEQYF.

This clonotype was seen at least ten times. The gene calls are TRBV12-3 or TRBV12-4 and TRBJ2-3; 8 bases align to TRBD1. The CDR3 is 14 amino acids. V dropped 6 bases and J dropped 5; count of bases not matched to a gene: 7. CDR3 residues: CASSSDRGGDTQYF. CDR3 DNA sequence: TGTGCCAGCAGCAGCGACAGGGGTGGAGATACGCAGTATTTT.